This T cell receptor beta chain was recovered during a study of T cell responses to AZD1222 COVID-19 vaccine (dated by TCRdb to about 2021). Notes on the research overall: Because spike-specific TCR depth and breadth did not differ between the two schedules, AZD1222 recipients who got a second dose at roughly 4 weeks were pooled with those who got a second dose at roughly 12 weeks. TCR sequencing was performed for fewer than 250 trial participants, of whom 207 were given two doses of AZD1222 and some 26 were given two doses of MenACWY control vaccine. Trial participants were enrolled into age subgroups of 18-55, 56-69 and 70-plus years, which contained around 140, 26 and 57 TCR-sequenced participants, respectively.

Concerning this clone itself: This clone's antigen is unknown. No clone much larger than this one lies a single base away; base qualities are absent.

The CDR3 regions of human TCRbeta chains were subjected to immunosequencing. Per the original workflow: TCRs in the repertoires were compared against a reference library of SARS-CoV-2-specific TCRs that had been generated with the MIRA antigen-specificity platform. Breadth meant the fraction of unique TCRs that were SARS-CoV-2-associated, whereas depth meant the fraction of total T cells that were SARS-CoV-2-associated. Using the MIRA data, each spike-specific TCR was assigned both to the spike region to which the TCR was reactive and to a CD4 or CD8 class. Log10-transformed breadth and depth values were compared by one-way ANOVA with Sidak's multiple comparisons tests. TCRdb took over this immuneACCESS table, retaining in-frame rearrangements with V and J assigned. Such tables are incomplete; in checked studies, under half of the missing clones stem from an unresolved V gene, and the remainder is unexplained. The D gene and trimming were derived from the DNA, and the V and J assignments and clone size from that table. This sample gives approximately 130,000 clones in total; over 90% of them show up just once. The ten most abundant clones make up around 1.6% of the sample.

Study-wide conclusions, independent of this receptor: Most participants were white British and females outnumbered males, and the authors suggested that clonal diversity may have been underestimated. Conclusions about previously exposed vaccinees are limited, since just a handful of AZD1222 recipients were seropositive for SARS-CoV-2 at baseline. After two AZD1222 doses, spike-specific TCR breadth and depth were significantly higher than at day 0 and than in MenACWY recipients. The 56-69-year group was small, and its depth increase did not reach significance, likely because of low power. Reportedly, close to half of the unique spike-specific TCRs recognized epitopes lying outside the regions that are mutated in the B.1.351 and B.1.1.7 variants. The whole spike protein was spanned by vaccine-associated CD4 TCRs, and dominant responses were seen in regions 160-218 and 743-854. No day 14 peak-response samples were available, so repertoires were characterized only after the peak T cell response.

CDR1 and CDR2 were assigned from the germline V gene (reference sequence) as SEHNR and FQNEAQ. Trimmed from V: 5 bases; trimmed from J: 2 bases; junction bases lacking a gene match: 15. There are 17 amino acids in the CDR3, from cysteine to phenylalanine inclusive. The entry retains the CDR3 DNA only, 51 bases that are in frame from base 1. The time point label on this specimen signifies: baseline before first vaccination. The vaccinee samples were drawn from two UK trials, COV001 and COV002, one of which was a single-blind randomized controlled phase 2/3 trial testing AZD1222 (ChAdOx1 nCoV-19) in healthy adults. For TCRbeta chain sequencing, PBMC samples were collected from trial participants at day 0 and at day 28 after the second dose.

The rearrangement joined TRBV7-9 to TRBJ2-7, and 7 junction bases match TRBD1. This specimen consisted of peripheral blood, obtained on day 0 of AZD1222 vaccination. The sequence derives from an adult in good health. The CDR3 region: CASSPTLGTGAAYEQYF. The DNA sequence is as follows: TGTGCCAGCAGCCCCACCCTTGGTACAGGGGCGGCCTACGAGCAGTACTTC.